This T cell receptor beta chain was identified during a study of T cell responses to AZD1222 COVID-19 vaccine. CDR3 length: 16 residues. Germline CDR1 and CDR2: SEHNR and FQNEAQ (reference sequence). The V segment lost 2 bases and the J segment 1 base; nucleotides outside the gene matches: 5. Sequenced by immunoSEQ multiplex PCR; TCRdb stores in-frame clones only, minus some. The data contain just over 90,000 clones, 80% to 90% of them seen just once; the ten biggest clones take up about 2.7%. Specimen: peripheral blood, collected 28 days after the second AZD1222 dose. The chain is built from TRBV7-9 and TRBJ2-3; the match to TRBD2 covers 8 bases. The clonotype comes from an adult who received the AZD1222 COVID-19 vaccine. CDR3 sequence reads: CASSLYGRAGTDTQYF. The CDR3 nucleotides read TGTGCCAGCAGCTTATACGGGAGGGCCGGCACAGATACGCAGTATTTT.